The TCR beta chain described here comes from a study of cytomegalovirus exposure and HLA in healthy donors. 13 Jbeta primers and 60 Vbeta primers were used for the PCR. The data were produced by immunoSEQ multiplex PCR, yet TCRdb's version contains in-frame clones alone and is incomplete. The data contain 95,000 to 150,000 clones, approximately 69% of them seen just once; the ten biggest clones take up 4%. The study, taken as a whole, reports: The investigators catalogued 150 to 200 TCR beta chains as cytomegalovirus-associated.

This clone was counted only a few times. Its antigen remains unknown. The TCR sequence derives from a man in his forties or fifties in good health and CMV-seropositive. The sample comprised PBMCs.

CDR3 in DNA: TGTGCCAGCAGCTCCAATAGGGGGCCACAAGAGACCCAGTACTTC. It codes for CASSSNRGPQETQYF. The V call is TRBV9, the J call TRBJ2-5; 7 bases map to TRBD1. Germline trimming cut 4 bases from V and 2 bases from J; bases unmatched to any gene: 8. CDR1 is SGDLS, CDR2 YYNGEE, per germline. The CDR3 consists of 15 residues.